This T cell receptor (beta chain) derives from a study of Graves' ophthalmopathy and Graves' hyperthyroidism. The CDR3 contains 15 residues. Trimming pared 10 bases from V and 6 bases from J, leaving 24 bases between. Moderately to severely active ophthalmopathy under 3 months, CAS at least 3, NOSPECS at least 4. Patients were excluded if they had other autoimmune diseases or uncontrolled infections, and likewise if pregnancy or lactation applied. Study-wide findings and caveats: Most expanded clonotypes in thyroid above 0.001 frequency also showed up in blood.

A note on this clonotype: Its antigen is not known.

TCR beta CDR3 amplification used RNA transcripts. HTBI primers were used in a first-round RT-PCR, which preceded a second-round multiplex PCR. Each CDR3 protein is one row after TCRdb ran MiXCR on the multiplex PCR reads. The sample carries about 220,000 distinct CDR3 sequences, about 22% recorded once. The source is a woman between 50 and 59 years old with Graves' ophthalmopathy. The V gene is TRBV12-3 or TRBV12-4, the J gene TRBJ1-1; D unresolved. Sequencing was done on a sample of peripheral blood. The chain's CDR3 is CAITEWAEGIPEAFF. In DNA form, the CDR3 reads TGTGCCATCACCGAATGGGCAGAGGGCATCCCTGAAGCTTTCTTT.